The next 20 T cell receptor beta chains were all read from a single sample in a study of blood T cell repertoires in COVID-19. TCRdb keeps only in-frame clones here, not all; method: immunoSEQ multiplex PCR. This sample has 93,000 or so clones, with around 90% found just once. The sample consisted of peripheral blood. Source of these receptors: a human donor in a cohort sampled during active COVID-19.

The chain links TRBV7-8 to TRBJ2-5, with D perhaps TRBD1 (5 bases). Germline CDR1 is SGHVS and CDR2 is FQNEAQ. The CDR3 length is 13 residues. V shed 11 bases and J shed 2 bases, with 15 bases lying between them. CDR3 protein: CACMGRAQETQYF. CDR3 bases: TGTGCCTGCATGGGCAGGGCACAAGAGACCCAGTACTTC. Full variable domain (remainder filled in from reference TRBV7-8 and TRBJ2-5): GAGVSQSPRYKVAKRGQDVALRCDPISGHVSLFWYQQALGQGPEFLTYFQNEAQLDKSGLPSDRFFAERPEGSVSTLKIQRTQQEDSAVYLCACMGRAQETQYFGPGTRLLVL.

The table lists this clone with a few counts. The rearrangement uses TRBV2 and TRBJ2-7; D remains ambiguous. The CDR3 has 12 residues. The germline V gene encodes CDR1 SNHLY and CDR2 FYNNEI. V was pared by 5 bases and J by 0 bases, with 5 bases between. The CDR3 reads CASSPISYEQYF. In nucleotides, the CDR3 is TGTGCCAGCAGTCCCATCTCCTACGAGCAGTACTTC.

The chain employs TRBV9 and TRBJ1-1; TRBD1 agrees at 10 bases. The V segment lost 2 bases and the J segment 1 base; nucleotides outside the gene matches: 5. Germline CDR1 is SGDLS and CDR2 is YYNGEE. This CDR3 has 16 residues. Here the CDR3 reads CASSVRTGGANTEAFF. The CDR3 coding sequence is TGTGCCAGCAGCGTTAGGACAGGGGGAGCGAACACTGAAGCTTTCTTT. The complete variable domain, with remaining parts taken from reference TRBV9 and TRBJ1-1, reads DSGVTQTPKHLITATGQRVTLRCSPRSGDLSVYWYQQSLDQGLQFLIQYYNGEERAKGNILERFSAQQFPDLHSELNLSSLELGDSALYFCASSVRTGGANTEAFFGQGTRLTVV.

This chain links TRBV28 with TRBJ2-7, with 7 nucleotides matching TRBD1. This CDR3 contains 17 residues. Germline V CDR1 and CDR2: MDHEN, SYDVKM. The V and J ends lost 3 bases and 1 base, in that order; junction bases with no gene match: 12. In DNA form, the CDR3 reads TGTGCCAGCAGTTTCGATAGGGGGCTTACGCGTTCCTACGAGCAGTACTTC. It yields the protein CASSFDRGLTRSYEQYF.

This clone was detected only a few times. The chain uses TRBV2 and TRBJ1-5; 9 bases agree with TRBD1. After removal of 6 bases from V and 0 bases from J, the junction contained 12 bases not matched to a gene. CDR3 length: 18 residues. Germline CDR1 is SNHLY and CDR2 is FYNNEI. The CDR3 sequence: CASRESGTGPLSNQPQHF. CDR3 in DNA: TGTGCCAGCAGGGAAAGTGGGACAGGGCCCCTTAGCAATCAGCCCCAGCATTTT.

This clone was counted a single time. The genes are TRBV6-1 and TRBJ2-4; TRBD2 aligns across 8 bases. V lost 3 bases and J lost 6; bases outside the gene matches: 7. Per the germline V gene, CDR1 is MNHNS and CDR2 is SASEGT. The CDR3 spans 15 residues. The CDR3 nucleotides are TGTGCCAGCAGTGATTATAGCGGGACCGGAAACATTCAGTACTTC. Amino acids: CASSDYSGTGNIQYF.

In its sample, this clone was seen once. The J gene is TRBJ1-3, the V gene TRBV5-1, with a weak D call TRBD1 (6 bases). Per germline, CDR1 SGHRS and CDR2 YFSETQ. The length of the CDR3 is 17 residues. V lost 0 bases, J lost 2 bases, and 15 bases lay in between. CDR3 amino acids: CASSLAGGQITGNTIYF. CDR3 coding DNA: TGCGCCAGCAGCTTGGCCGGGGGGCAAATTACTGGAAACACCATATATTTT. Looking up the rest from reference TRBV5-1 and TRBJ1-3 gives the full variable domain: KAGVTQTPRYLIKTRGQQVTLSCSPISGHRSVSWYQQTPGQGLQFLFEYFSETQRNKGNFPGRFSGRQFSNSRSEMNVSTLELGDSALYLCASSLAGGQITGNTIYFGEGSWLTVV.

V is TRBV27 and J is TRBJ2-2, with a tentative D call TRBD1 (7 bases). This CDR3 comprises 14 residues. The germline V gene encodes CDR1 MNHEY and CDR2 SMNVEV (reference sequence). Trimming left V 9 bases short and J 3 bases short, with 14 bases between. In nucleotides, the CDR3 is TGTGCCAGTTCAGACAGGGAGGACACCGGGGAGCTGTTTTTT. This codes for CASSDREDTGELFF.

The chain carries TRBV30 and TRBJ1-1; D is ambiguous. Trimming stripped 0 bases from V and 0 bases from J, with 8 bases between. Germline CDR1 and CDR2: GTSNPN and SVGIG (reference sequence). This CDR3 has 14 amino acids. DNA for the CDR3: TGTGCCTGGAGTGTACGCAGGATGAACACTGAAGCTTTCTTT. Translated, it gives CAWSVRRMNTEAFF.

The sample holds a few counts of this clone. The rearrangement joins TRBV4-2 to TRBJ1-4; D is unclear. Germline V gene data show CDR1 as LGHNA and CDR2 as YNFKEQ. Trimming shortened V by 0 bases and J by 0 bases, and 14 bases separated the two germline ends. The CDR3 is made up of 18 amino acids. The CDR3 DNA reads TGTGCCAGCAGCCAAGAAACGAGGGTGGGTGCAACTAATGAAAAACTGTTTTTT. It yields the protein CASSQETRVGATNEKLFF.

The chain is built from TRBV19 and TRBJ2-1; a weak D match, TRBD2 (6 bases). Between the trimmed V and J ends, which lost 4 bases and 7 bases, there was a span of 14 bases. From germline, CDR1 is LNHDA and CDR2 SQIVND (reference sequence). The CDR3 sequence is 14 residues long. The CDR3 sequence is CASSTPGSRNEQFF. CDR3 nucleotides: TGTGCCAGTAGTACTCCCGGGAGCAGGAATGAGCAGTTCTTC.

The chain recombines TRBV13 with TRBJ1-5, with a possible D match to TRBD1 (5 bases). The CDR3 runs 13 residues. V lost 5 bases to trimming and J lost 7 bases, with 12 bases between them. The V gene's germline CDR1 is PRHDT and CDR2 FYEKMQ (reference sequence). The CDR3 DNA is TGTGCCAGCAGCCCGGCGGGGGACCAGCCCCAGCATTTT. It specifies CASSPAGDQPQHF.

The rearrangement joins TRBV28 to TRBJ1-1; no clear D. The CDR3 runs to 15 residues. Germline loops: CDR1 MDHEN, CDR2 SYDVKM. V was clipped by 8 bases and J by 1 base, with 17 bases between them. The CDR3 here is CASDSRRGGNTEAFF. Written as DNA, the CDR3 is TGTGCCAGCGATTCAAGACGGGGAGGGAACACTGAAGCTTTCTTT.

This chain connects TRBV27 to TRBJ2-3; no definite D call. The CDR3 extends over 14 amino acids. The germline V gene has CDR1 MNHEY and CDR2 SMNVEV (reference sequence). V lost 3 bases and J 2 bases, leaving 9 bases between the germline ends. CDR3 in DNA: TGTGCCAGCAGTTTCCCTGGCTCCACAGATACGCAGTATTTT. Its protein is CASSFPGSTDTQYF.

A remark on this clone: At one of its ends the junction is not consistent with the germline gene, which may arise from a read error. V gene TRBV13 combines with J gene TRBJ2-5, with 8 bases lining up with TRBD2. Germline V gene lookup returns CDR1 PRHDT and CDR2 FYEKMQ (reference sequence). The CDR3 runs 13 residues. The CDR3 nucleotides read TGTGCCAGCAGCCTAGGGACTAGGAGAACCCAGTACTTC. Protein product: CASSLGTRRTQYF. The full variable domain, in which reference TRBV13 and TRBJ2-5 provide the parts outside the CDR3, is AAGVIQSPRHLIKEKRETATLKCYPIPRHDTVYWYQQGPGQDPQFLISFYEKMQSDKGSIPDRFSAQQFSDYHSELNMSSLELGDSALYFCASSLGTRRTQYFGPGTRLLVL.

This clone showed up just once. This sequence joins TRBV7-8 and TRBJ1-1, with D unclear. CDR3 length: 16 amino acids. CDR1 and CDR2 from the germline V gene are SGHVS and FQNEAQ. V lost 5 bases to trimming and J lost 2 bases, with 18 bases between them. CDR3 in amino acids: CASSPQTWVRNTEAFF. CDR3 coding DNA: TGTGCCAGCAGCCCACAGACGTGGGTACGTAACACTGAAGCTTTCTTT.

The chain recombines TRBV4-3 with TRBJ2-7; 7 bases align to TRBD1. This CDR3 is 16 amino acids long. V trimming: 0 bases; J trimming: 2 bases; junction bases outside the gene matches: 7. From germline, CDR1 is LGHNA and CDR2 YSLEER. CDR3 coding DNA: TGCGCCAGCAGCCAAGATTTCGGACAGGCGACCTACGAGCAGTACTTC. It encodes CASSQDFGQATYEQYF.

For the CDR3, the DNA is TGTGCCAGCAGCCTCCCATTCTGCACCAGCGGAATAACGCCCCAGCATTTT. Translating it yields CASSLPFCTSGITPQHF. The V and J genes are TRBV7-3 and TRBJ1-5, with D hard to call. CDR3 length: 17 amino acids. Germline V CDR1 and CDR2: SGHTA, FQGTGA. Trimming removed 5 bases at V and 9 bases at J, with 26 bases between. The full variable domain, rest sourced from reference TRBV7-3 and TRBJ1-5, is GAGVSQTPSNKVTEKGKYVELRCDPISGHTALYWYRQSLGQGPEFLIYFQGTGAADDSGLPNDRFFAVRPEGSVSTLKIQRTERGDSAVYLCASSLPFCTSGITPQHFGDGTRLSIL.

This chain connects TRBV21-1 to TRBJ2-7; TRBD1, the table's D call, lacks a check against the DNA. TRBV21-1 is a pseudogene segment. The CDR3 runs to 16 residues. CDR3 residues: CASSKVSQGNTYEQYF. In DNA, the CDR3 is TGTGCCAGCAGCAAGGTGTCACAGGGGAACACCTACGAGCAGTACTTC.

This clone occurred once. CDR3: CAWGRVVVADTQYF. CDR3 DNA: TGTGCCTGGGGGAGGGTTGTTGTTGCAGATACGCAGTATTTT. This chain joins TRBV30 and TRBJ2-3; 7 bases are a match to TRBD2. The CDR3 sequence is 14 residues long. Looked up from germline, CDR1 is GTSNPN and CDR2 is SVGIG (reference sequence). V was clipped by 5 bases and J by 4 bases; unmatched bases: 9.